A selection of T cell receptor beta chains follows, all from one sample in a study of T cells after yellow fever vaccination. TCRdb redid the calling of the 5' RACE reads with MiXCR, one entry per CDR3 protein. This sample has some 350,000 distinct CDR3 sequences; approximately 4% occur once, and the top ten carry around 25%. The sequencing here drew on PBMCs, taken 5 days after the yellow fever booster vaccination. All receptors derive from a man aged 18 to 29 who received the YFV17D yellow fever vaccine. Each CDR3 is given with its conserved first and last residue. A D gene is named only where the DNA matches it firmly. The listing skips clone size in some rows; elsewhere it reads once, few, many or a size class.

v_call: TRBV27
clone_size: few
j_call: TRBJ1-1
d_call: TRBD1
cdr3_nt: TGTGCCAGCAGGAATGCTTGGACAGGGATTTTGTTGGGTGACACTGAAGCTTTCTTT
cdr3_aa: CASRNAWTGILLGDTEAFF

v_call: TRBV5-6
clone_size: few
j_call: TRBJ1-4
d_call: .
cdr3_nt: TGTGCCAGCAGCTTGAGGTTCGCAACTAATGAAAAACTGTTTTTT
cdr3_aa: CASSLRFATNEKLFF

v_call: TRBV18
clone_size: .
j_call: TRBJ1-1
d_call: TRBD1
cdr3_nt: TGTGCCAGCTCACCACTTGGAACAGGGGTAGGCACTGAAGCTTTCTTT
cdr3_aa: CASSPLGTGVGTEAFF

v_call: TRBV6-5
clone_size: few
j_call: TRBJ2-3
d_call: .
cdr3_nt: TGTGCCAGCAGTTGGGGGGGGGCAGGGGATACGCAGTATTTT
cdr3_aa: CASSWGGAGDTQYF

v_call: TRBV6-1
clone_size: few
j_call: TRBJ2-3
d_call: TRBD2
cdr3_nt: TGTGCCAGCAGACTAGCGTATTCCAGCACAGATACGCAGTATTTT
cdr3_aa: CASRLAYSSTDTQYF

v_call: TRBV6-1
clone_size: .
j_call: TRBJ1-5
d_call: .
cdr3_nt: TGTGCCAGCAGTGAAAGGTTTTATAGCAATCAGCCCCAGCATTTT
cdr3_aa: CASSERFYSNQPQHF

v_call: TRBV14
clone_size: .
j_call: TRBJ2-5
d_call: .
cdr3_nt: TGTGCCAGCAGCCAAGAGTTTGAGACCCAGTACTTC
cdr3_aa: CASSQEFETQYF

v_call: TRBV10-3
clone_size: few
j_call: TRBJ2-1
d_call: .
cdr3_nt: TGTGCCATCAGTGAGTTCGGTAATGAGCAGTTCTTC
cdr3_aa: CAISEFGNEQFF

v_call: TRBV4-1
clone_size: many
j_call: TRBJ2-7
d_call: .
cdr3_nt: TGCGCCAGCAGCCAAGATCCAGGGCCCACTGGCGAGCAGTACTTC
cdr3_aa: CASSQDPGPTGEQYF

v_call: TRBV20-1
clone_size: .
j_call: TRBJ2-2
d_call: TRBD1
cdr3_nt: TGCAGTGCACGCCCTTTTAACAGGGGGACCGGGGAGCTGTTTTTT
cdr3_aa: CSARPFNRGTGELFF

v_call: TRBV7-2
clone_size: .
j_call: TRBJ2-5
d_call: .
cdr3_nt: TGTGCCAGCAGCCGTACTGGAGGAGAGACCCAGTACTTC
cdr3_aa: CASSRTGGETQYF

v_call: TRBV5-1
clone_size: many
j_call: TRBJ1-1
d_call: .
cdr3_nt: TGCGCCAGCAGCGGCAGGGTGGGCGCTTTCTTT
cdr3_aa: CASSGRVGAFF

v_call: TRBV20-1
clone_size: .
j_call: TRBJ1-5
d_call: .
cdr3_nt: TGCAGTGCTCCCCTCAGGGGTCTGCAGCCCCAGCATTTT
cdr3_aa: CSAPLRGLQPQHF

v_call: TRBV10-3
clone_size: .
j_call: TRBJ1-2
d_call: .
cdr3_nt: TGTGCCATCAGTGAAGGGGGAGGTAGCTACACCTTC
cdr3_aa: CAISEGGGSYTF

v_call: TRBV12-3/TRBV12-4
clone_size: few
j_call: TRBJ2-3
d_call: .
cdr3_nt: TGTGCCAGCAGTTTAGGCAGGGCAGGGCAGTATTTT
cdr3_aa: CASSLGRAGQYF

v_call: TRBV24-1
clone_size: .
j_call: TRBJ2-4
d_call: .
cdr3_nt: TGTGCCACCAGTGGATTGGACGCCGAAAACATTCAGTACTTC
cdr3_aa: CATSGLDAENIQYF

v_call: TRBV20-1
clone_size: few
j_call: TRBJ1-5
d_call: .
cdr3_nt: TGCAGTGCTAGAGACGGGGCAGAGAATCAGCCCCAGCATTTT
cdr3_aa: CSARDGAENQPQHF

v_call: TRBV24-1
clone_size: many
j_call: TRBJ2-3
d_call: .
cdr3_nt: TGTGCCACCAGTGATGTGACGGGGGTCACAGATACGCAGTATTTT
cdr3_aa: CATSDVTGVTDTQYF

v_call: TRBV5-1
clone_size: many
j_call: TRBJ2-1
d_call: .
cdr3_nt: TGCGCCAGCTTCGTCAGGGACGCCTACAATGAGCAGTTCTTC
cdr3_aa: CASFVRDAYNEQFF

v_call: TRBV10-3
clone_size: many
j_call: TRBJ2-4
d_call: .
cdr3_nt: TGTGCCGTGGGGACCGAAAGCGGCATTCAGTACTTC
cdr3_aa: CAVGTESGIQYF

v_call: TRBV29-1
clone_size: few
j_call: TRBJ2-3
d_call: .
cdr3_nt: TGCAGCGTTGGTCGTGGACAATCTAGCACAGATACGCAGTATTTT
cdr3_aa: CSVGRGQSSTDTQYF

v_call: TRBV7-2
clone_size: many
j_call: TRBJ2-2
d_call: .
cdr3_nt: TGTGCCAGCAGCTTAGCCACAGGGAACGGGGAGCTGTTTTTT
cdr3_aa: CASSLATGNGELFF

v_call: TRBV7-2
clone_size: .
j_call: TRBJ1-2
d_call: .
cdr3_nt: TGTGCCAGCAGCGGGAGGGACGTGCCTAACTATGGCTACACCTTC
cdr3_aa: CASSGRDVPNYGYTF

v_call: TRBV7-2
clone_size: few
j_call: TRBJ2-7
d_call: .
cdr3_nt: TGTGCCAGCAGCTTAGTGGAGGGCGCCTACGAGCAGTACTTC
cdr3_aa: CASSLVEGAYEQYF

v_call: TRBV7-2
clone_size: many
j_call: TRBJ2-5
d_call: .
cdr3_nt: TGTGCCAGCAGCTTAGGGGGCTCTAGGCAAGAGACCCAGTACTTC
cdr3_aa: CASSLGGSRQETQYF

v_call: TRBV12-3/TRBV12-4
clone_size: many
j_call: TRBJ1-1
d_call: .
cdr3_nt: TGTGCCAGTGCTTCCGGGACGTGGTTTCAACAAAGCACTGAAGCTTTCTTT
cdr3_aa: CASASGTWFQQSTEAFF

v_call: TRBV6-4
clone_size: .
j_call: TRBJ2-2
d_call: TRBD2
cdr3_nt: TGTGCCAGCAGTGACACGCGGGGGTCGGACACCGGGGAGCTGTTTTTT
cdr3_aa: CASSDTRGSDTGELFF

v_call: TRBV7-8
clone_size: many
j_call: TRBJ1-1
d_call: .
cdr3_nt: TGTGCCAGCAGCTTAGCTAGTTTATGGGGTGGTGAACCGAACACTGAAGCTTTCTTT
cdr3_aa: CASSLASLWGGEPNTEAFF

v_call: TRBV18
clone_size: few
j_call: TRBJ2-5
d_call: TRBD2
cdr3_nt: TGTGCCAGCTCACCAACAGGACTAGCGGTGGAAGAGACCCAGTACTTC
cdr3_aa: CASSPTGLAVEETQYF

v_call: TRBV29-1
clone_size: few
j_call: TRBJ1-1
d_call: TRBD1
cdr3_nt: TGCAGCGTCTCCTCTCAGGGGGTTTATGGTGAAGCTTTCTTT
cdr3_aa: CSVSSQGVYGEAFF

v_call: TRBV20-1
clone_size: .
j_call: TRBJ2-5
d_call: .
cdr3_nt: TGCAGTGCTCCGTCCGGGGGCGCAGGAGAGACCCAGTACTTC
cdr3_aa: CSAPSGGAGETQYF

v_call: TRBV19
clone_size: .
j_call: TRBJ1-1
d_call: TRBD1
cdr3_nt: TGTGCCACCTACCCACACACAGGGGGCGCATCGGACACTGAAGCTTTCTTT
cdr3_aa: CATYPHTGGASDTEAFF

v_call: TRBV7-2
clone_size: .
j_call: TRBJ2-1
d_call: TRBD1
cdr3_nt: TGTGCCAGCATCCCGACAGGGGAAGGGTACAATGAGCAGTTCTTC
cdr3_aa: CASIPTGEGYNEQFF

v_call: TRBV2
clone_size: .
j_call: TRBJ1-1
d_call: .
cdr3_nt: TGTGCCAGCTTTGGGAGGTCAGGGAACACTGAAGCTTTCTTT
cdr3_aa: CASFGRSGNTEAFF

v_call: TRBV21-1
clone_size: few
j_call: TRBJ2-7
d_call: .
cdr3_nt: TGTGCCAGCAGCAACCCCCGCCGGGACAGGGGTAACGAGCAGTACTTC
cdr3_aa: CASSNPRRDRGNEQYF

v_call: TRBV7-9
clone_size: many
j_call: TRBJ1-2
d_call: .
cdr3_nt: TGTGCCAGCAGCCCGGAGAACTATGGCTACACCTTC
cdr3_aa: CASSPENYGYTF

v_call: TRBV15
clone_size: .
j_call: TRBJ1-2
d_call: .
cdr3_nt: TGTGCCACCAGCAGAGAGGTCGGCGCTAACTATGGCTACACCTTC
cdr3_aa: CATSREVGANYGYTF

v_call: TRBV5-1
clone_size: .
j_call: TRBJ2-2
d_call: .
cdr3_nt: TGCGCCAGCAGCGCCGGTTGGGGGCAGCCTAACACCGGGGAGCTGTTTTTT
cdr3_aa: CASSAGWGQPNTGELFF

v_call: TRBV3-1
clone_size: many
j_call: TRBJ2-2
d_call: .
cdr3_nt: TGTGCCAGCAGCCAAGAAACTCAGTCCGGGAACACCGGGGAGCTGTTTTTT
cdr3_aa: CASSQETQSGNTGELFF

v_call: TRBV20-1
clone_size: .
j_call: TRBJ1-5
d_call: TRBD1
cdr3_nt: TGCAGTGCATCACAGGGGGCTAGAAATCAGCCCCAGCATTTT
cdr3_aa: CSASQGARNQPQHF

v_call: TRBV6-5
clone_size: .
j_call: TRBJ1-2
d_call: TRBD1
cdr3_nt: TGTGCCAGCATCCCGGCCGAGACAGGGTTCTATGGCTACACCTTC
cdr3_aa: CASIPAETGFYGYTF

v_call: TRBV12-3/TRBV12-4
clone_size: many
j_call: TRBJ2-7
d_call: .
cdr3_nt: TGTGCCAGCAGTCTAAGGGACGGCTCCTACGAGCAGTACTTC
cdr3_aa: CASSLRDGSYEQYF